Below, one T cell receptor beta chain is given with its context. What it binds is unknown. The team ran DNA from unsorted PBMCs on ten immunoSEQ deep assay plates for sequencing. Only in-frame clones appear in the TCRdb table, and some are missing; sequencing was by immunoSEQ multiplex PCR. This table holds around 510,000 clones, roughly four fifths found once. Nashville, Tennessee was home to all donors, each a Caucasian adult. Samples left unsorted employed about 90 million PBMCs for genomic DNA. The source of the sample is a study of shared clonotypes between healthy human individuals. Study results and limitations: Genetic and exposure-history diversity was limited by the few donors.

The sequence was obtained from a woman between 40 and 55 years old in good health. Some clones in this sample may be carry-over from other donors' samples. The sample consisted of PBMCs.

In DNA form, the CDR3 reads TGTGCCAGCAGTTCCCGAAATACGCAGTATTTT. It encodes CASSSRNTQYF. The J gene is TRBJ2-3, the V gene TRBV6-6; D call uncertain. V gave up 4 bases and J gave up 7 bases, with 6 bases separating them. Germline assignment: CDR1 MNHNY and CDR2 SVGAGI (reference sequence). The CDR3 totals 11 residues.